One T cell receptor (beta chain) is described in this entry. Its target is unknown. The sample originates from a study of molecular identifiers for immune sequencing clone quantification. Study background: Four portions were sequenced after RNA from approximately 22,000 or 94,000 naive CD8 cells was split five ways in replicates. Findings of the study overall: Spiked Jurkat TCR RNA equivalent to one cell reportedly surfaced among roughly 910,000 naive cells. Should identical TCR molecules share a barcode, the sizes of highly expanded clones could be underestimated. Beyond 20 RNA copies, clones held over 99% of effector molecules, compared with under 1% in naive cells.

This CDR3 contains 13 residues. The V end lost 7 bases, the J end lost 5 bases, and 11 bases lay between the germline ends. Germline CDR1 reads SEHNR; CDR2 reads FQNEAQ (reference sequence). MiXCR, applied by TCRdb to the PCR reads, yields one record per CDR3 protein. The table includes a few hundred thousand distinct CDR3 sequences, 24% detected once. Sequencing used naive CD8+ T cells from blood, with Jurkat cell RNA spiked in. Subset defined: FACS-sorted CD8+CD4-CCR7+CD45RA+ naive T cells. The sequence derives from a human donor in good health. Some libraries in this study had Jurkat cell RNA spiked in. The chain carries TRBV7-9 and TRBJ2-2; D uncertain. Here the CDR3 reads CASTPLVTGELFF. CDR3 sequence (DNA): TGTGCCAGCACCCCTCTAGTGACCGGGGAGCTGTTTTTT.